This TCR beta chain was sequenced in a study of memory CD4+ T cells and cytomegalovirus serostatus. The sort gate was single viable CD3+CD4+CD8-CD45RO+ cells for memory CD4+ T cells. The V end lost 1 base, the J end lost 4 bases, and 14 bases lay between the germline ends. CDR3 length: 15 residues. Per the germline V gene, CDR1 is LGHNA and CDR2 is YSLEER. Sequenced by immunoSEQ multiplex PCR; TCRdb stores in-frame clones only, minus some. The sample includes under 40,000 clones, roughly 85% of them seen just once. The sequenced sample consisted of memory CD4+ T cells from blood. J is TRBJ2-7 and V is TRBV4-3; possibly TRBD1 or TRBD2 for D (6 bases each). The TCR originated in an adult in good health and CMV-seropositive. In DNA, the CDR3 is TGCGCCAGCAGCCAAGGCGGGACAAGCAAATACGAGCAGTACTTC. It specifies CASSQGGTSKYEQYF.